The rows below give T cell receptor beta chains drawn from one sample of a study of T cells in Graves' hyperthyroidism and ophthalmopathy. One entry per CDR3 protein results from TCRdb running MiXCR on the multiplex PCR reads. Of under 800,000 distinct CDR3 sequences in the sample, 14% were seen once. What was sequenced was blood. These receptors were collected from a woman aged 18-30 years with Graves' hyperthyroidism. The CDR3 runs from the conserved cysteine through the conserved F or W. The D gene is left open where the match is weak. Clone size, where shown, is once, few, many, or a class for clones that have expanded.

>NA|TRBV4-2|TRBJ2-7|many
TGTGCCAGCAGCCAAGCCTTTTTACAGAAGACCTACGAGCAGTACTTC
CASSQAFLQKTYEQYF
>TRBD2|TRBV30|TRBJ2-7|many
TGTGCCTGGGATCCGGTCGGCGGGAGGTCCCCCCACGAGCAGTACTTC
CAWDPVGGRSPHEQYF
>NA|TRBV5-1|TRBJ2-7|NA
TGCGCCAGCAGCCTATACCAGGCCTACGAGCAGTACTTC
CASSLYQAYEQYF
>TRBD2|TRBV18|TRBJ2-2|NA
TGTGCCAGCTCACCAATCACTAGCGGGAGGTCGAACACCGGGGAGCTGTTTTTT
CASSPITSGRSNTGELFF
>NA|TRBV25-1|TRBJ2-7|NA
TGTGCCAGCAGTGCAAATATGGGGAAATCGGCTTACGAGCAGTACTTC
CASSANMGKSAYEQYF
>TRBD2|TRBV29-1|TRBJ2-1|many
TGCAGCGTTGAGGGGGACTATAATGAGCAGTTCTTC
CSVEGDYNEQFF
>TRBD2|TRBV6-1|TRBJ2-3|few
TGTGCCAGCAGTGAAGCAGGGGGCGACCGGGAGTTTCTAGCGGGAGCCCCCACAGATACGCAGTATTTT
CASSEAGGDREFLAGAPTDTQYF
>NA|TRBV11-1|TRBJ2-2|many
TGTGCCAGCAGCTTTTACCCCATCCCCGGGACAACCGACACCGGGGAGCTGTTTTTT
CASSFYPIPGTTDTGELFF
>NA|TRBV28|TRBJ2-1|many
TGTGCCAGCAGTTTCTACACCACCTCCCTCTCGAGCTCCTACAATGAGCAGTTCTTC
CASSFYTTSLSSSYNEQFF
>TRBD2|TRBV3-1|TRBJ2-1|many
TGTGCCAGCACCTCCGGGACTAGCGGATACAATGAGCAGTTCTTC
CASTSGTSGYNEQFF
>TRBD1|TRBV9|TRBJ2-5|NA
TGTGCCAGCAGCTCACCGCGACAGGGGGGGAGTCGTCAGACCCAGTACTTC
CASSSPRQGGSRQTQYF
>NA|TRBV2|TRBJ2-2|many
TGTGCCAGCAGACTACAGGGTACCGGGGAGCTGTTTTTT
CASRLQGTGELFF
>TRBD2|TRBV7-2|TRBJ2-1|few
TGTGCCAGCAGCTTGAAGCCGGGACTAGCGTTGTTCTTC
CASSLKPGLALFF
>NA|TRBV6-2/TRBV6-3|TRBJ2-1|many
TGTGCCAGCAGTTTCTTTGACGGTGAGCAGTTCTTC
CASSFFDGEQFF
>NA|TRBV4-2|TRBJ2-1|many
TGTGCCAGCAGCCAGGATGGAGGTGGCTACAATGAGCAGTTCTTC
CASSQDGGGYNEQFF
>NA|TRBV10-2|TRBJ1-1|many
TGCGCCAGCAGGGGACTCTCGACTACGGACACTGAAGCTTTCTTT
CASRGLSTTDTEAFF
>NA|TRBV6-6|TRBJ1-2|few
TGTGCCAGCAGTTACTCGGACTCGTACGGCTACACCTTC
CASSYSDSYGYTF
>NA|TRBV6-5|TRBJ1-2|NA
TGTGCCAGCAGTTACCCGACCGGGACAACCACCTATGGCTACACCTTC
CASSYPTGTTTYGYTF
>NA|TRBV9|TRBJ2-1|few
TGTGCCAGCAGCCGGCCCGGCTTCTCCTACAATGAGCAGTTCTTC
CASSRPGFSYNEQFF
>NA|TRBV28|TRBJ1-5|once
TGTGCCAGCAGTGCACGAGCGGGCGTCGTGGAGCCCCAGCATTTT
CASSARAGVVEPQHF
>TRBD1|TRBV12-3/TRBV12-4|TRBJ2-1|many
TGTGCCAGCAGTTTAGCTGGGACAGGGGCGAATGAGCAGTTCTTC
CASSLAGTGANEQFF
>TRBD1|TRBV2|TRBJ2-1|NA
TGTGCCGGGGGACAGGGAGTATACAATGAGCAGTTCTTC
CAGGQGVYNEQFF
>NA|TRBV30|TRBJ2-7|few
TGTGCCTGGAGTTCAAGGACACGGAGCTACGAGCAGTACTTC
CAWSSRTRSYEQYF
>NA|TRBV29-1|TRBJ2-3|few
TGCAGCGGGACTACGGACAGTACAGATACGCAGTATTTT
CSGTTDSTDTQYF
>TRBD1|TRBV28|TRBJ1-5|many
TGTGCCAGCAAAAATCGGGGACAGGGAGGCAATCAGCCCCAGCATTTT
CASKNRGQGGNQPQHF
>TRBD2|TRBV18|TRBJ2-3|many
TGTGCCAGCTCACCCAGAGCGGGAGACCGCGCGCAGTATTTT
CASSPRAGDRAQYF